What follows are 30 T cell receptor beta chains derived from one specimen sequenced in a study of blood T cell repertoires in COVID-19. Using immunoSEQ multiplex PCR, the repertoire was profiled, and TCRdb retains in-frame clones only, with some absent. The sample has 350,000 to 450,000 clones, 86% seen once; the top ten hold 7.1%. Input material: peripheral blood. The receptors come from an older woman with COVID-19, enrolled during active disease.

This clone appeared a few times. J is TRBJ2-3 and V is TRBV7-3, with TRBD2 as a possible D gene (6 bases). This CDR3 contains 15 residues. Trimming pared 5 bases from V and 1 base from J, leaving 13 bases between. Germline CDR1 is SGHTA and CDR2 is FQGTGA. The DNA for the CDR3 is TGTGCCAGCAGCCCCTCGGGGGTAGGCACAGATACGCAGTATTTT. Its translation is CASSPSGVGTDTQYF.

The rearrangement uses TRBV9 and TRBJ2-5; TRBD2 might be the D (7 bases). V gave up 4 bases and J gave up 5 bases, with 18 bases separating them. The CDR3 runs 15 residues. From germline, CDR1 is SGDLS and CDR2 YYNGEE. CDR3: CASSHRGAPAETQYF. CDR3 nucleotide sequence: TGTGCCAGCAGCCATCGGGGGGCGCCCGCTGAGACCCAGTACTTC.

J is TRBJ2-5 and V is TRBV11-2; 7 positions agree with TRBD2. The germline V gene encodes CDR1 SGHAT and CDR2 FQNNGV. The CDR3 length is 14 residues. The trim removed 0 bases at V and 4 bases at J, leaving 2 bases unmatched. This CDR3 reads CASSLEAGVETQYF. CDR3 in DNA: TGTGCCAGCAGCTTAGAGGCGGGGGTAGAGACCCAGTACTTC.

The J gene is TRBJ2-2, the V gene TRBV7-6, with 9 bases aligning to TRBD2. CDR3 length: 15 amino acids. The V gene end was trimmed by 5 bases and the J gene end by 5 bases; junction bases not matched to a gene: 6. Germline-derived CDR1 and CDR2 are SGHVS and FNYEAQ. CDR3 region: CASSTSSGVTGELFF. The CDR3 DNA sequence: TGTGCCAGCAGCACCTCTAGCGGGGTGACCGGGGAGCTGTTTTTT.

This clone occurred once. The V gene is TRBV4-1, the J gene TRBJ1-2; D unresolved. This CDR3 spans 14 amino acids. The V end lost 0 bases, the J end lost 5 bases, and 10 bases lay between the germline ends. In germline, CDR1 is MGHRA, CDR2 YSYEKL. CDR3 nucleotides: TGCGCCAGCAGCCAAGAGACTCGGGTTTATGGCTACACCTTC. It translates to CASSQETRVYGYTF.

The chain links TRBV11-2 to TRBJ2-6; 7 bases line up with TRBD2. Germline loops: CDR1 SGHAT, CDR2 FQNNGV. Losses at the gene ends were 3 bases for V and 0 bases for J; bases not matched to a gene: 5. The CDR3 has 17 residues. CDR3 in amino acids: CASSLGGVTSGANVLTF. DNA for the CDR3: TGTGCCAGCAGCTTGGGGGGGGTAACCTCTGGGGCCAACGTCCTGACTTTC.

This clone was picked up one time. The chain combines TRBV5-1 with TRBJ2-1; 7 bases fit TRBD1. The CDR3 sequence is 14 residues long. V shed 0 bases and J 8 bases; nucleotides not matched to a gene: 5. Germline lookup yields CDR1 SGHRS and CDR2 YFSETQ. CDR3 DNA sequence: TGCGCCAGCAGCTTGGCCGGGACAGAGGATGAGCAGTTCTTC. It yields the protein CASSLAGTEDEQFF.

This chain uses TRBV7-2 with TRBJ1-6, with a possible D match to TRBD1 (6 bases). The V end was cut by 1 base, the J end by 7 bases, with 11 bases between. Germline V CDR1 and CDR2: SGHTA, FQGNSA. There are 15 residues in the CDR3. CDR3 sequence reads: CASSLVGGLNSPLHF. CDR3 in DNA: TGTGCCAGCAGCTTAGTGGGGGGGCTCAATTCACCCCTCCACTTT.

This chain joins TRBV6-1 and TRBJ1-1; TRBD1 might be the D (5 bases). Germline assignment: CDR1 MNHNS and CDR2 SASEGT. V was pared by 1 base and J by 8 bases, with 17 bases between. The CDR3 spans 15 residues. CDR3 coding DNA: TGTGCCAGCAGTGAAGGGCTAAACAGGCTGGGGGAAGCTTTCTTT. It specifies CASSEGLNRLGEAFF.

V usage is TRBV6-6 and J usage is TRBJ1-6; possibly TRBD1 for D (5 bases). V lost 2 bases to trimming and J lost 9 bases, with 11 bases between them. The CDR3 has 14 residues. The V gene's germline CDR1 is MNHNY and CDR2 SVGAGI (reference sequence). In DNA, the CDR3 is TGTGCCAGCAGTTACGGGCAGGGAGGTTCACCCCTCCACTTT. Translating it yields CASSYGQGGSPLHF.

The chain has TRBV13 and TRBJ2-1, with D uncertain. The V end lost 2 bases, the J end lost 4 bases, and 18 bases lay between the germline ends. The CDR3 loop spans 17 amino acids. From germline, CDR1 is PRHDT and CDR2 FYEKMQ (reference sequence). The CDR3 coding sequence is TGTGCCAGCAGCTTAACCCTCTCCACTGATTATTACAATGAGCAGTTCTTC. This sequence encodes CASSLTLSTDYYNEQFF.

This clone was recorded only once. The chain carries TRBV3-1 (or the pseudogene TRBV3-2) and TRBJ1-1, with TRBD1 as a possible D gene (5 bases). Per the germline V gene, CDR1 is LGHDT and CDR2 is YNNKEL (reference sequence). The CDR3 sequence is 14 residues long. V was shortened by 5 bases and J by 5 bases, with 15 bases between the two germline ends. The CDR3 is CASSATGGGTEAFF. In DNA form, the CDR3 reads TGTGCCAGCAGCGCCACAGGAGGAGGGACTGAAGCTTTCTTT.

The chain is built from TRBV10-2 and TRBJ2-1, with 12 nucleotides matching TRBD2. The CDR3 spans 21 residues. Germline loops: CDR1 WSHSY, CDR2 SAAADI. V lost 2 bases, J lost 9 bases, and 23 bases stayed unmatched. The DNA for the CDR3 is TGCGCCAGCAGTGAGCCGACTGTAACTAGCGGGGGGCCCTTTCTTCGTGGTGAGCAGTTCTTC. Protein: CASSEPTVTSGGPFLRGEQFF.

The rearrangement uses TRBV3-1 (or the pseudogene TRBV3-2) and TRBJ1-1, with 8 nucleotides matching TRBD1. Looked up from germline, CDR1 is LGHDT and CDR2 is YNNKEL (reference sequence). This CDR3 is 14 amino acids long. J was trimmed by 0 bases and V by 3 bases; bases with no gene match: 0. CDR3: CASSQTGVNTEAFF. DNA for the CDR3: TGTGCCAGCAGCCAGACAGGGGTGAACACTGAAGCTTTCTTT.

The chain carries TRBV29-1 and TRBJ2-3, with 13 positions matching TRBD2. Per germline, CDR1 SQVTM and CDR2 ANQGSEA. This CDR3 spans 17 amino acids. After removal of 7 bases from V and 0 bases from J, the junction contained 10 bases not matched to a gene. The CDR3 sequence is CSGLLAGGFNSTDTQYF. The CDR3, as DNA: TGCAGCGGCCTACTAGCGGGGGGGTTTAATAGCACAGATACGCAGTATTTT.

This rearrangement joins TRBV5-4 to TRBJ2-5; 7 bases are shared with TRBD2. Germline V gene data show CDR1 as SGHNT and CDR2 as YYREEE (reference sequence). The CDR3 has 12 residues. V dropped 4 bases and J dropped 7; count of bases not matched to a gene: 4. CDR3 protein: CASSSGEGTQYF. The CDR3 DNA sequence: TGTGCCAGCAGCAGCGGGGAGGGGACCCAGTACTTC.

The CDR3 protein is CASSRRLAGVSEQFF. The CDR3 DNA reads TGCGCCAGCAGCCGCCGACTAGCGGGGGTGAGTGAGCAGTTCTTC. The chain employs TRBV4-3 and TRBJ2-1; 12 nucleotides match TRBD2. The CDR3 loop spans 15 amino acids. V lost 4 bases and J lost 9; bases outside the gene matches: 7. Germline CDR1 is LGHNA and CDR2 is YSLEER.

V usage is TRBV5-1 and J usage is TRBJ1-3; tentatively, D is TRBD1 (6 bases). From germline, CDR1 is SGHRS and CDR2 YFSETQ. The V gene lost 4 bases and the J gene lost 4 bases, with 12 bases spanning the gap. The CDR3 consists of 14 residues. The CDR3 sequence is CASSAGAYGNTIYF. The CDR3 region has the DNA TGCGCCAGCAGCGCAGGGGCTTACGGAAACACCATATATTTT. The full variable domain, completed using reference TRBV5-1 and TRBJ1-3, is KAGVTQTPRYLIKTRGQQVTLSCSPISGHRSVSWYQQTPGQGLQFLFEYFSETQRNKGNFPGRFSGRQFSNSRSEMNVSTLELGDSALYLCASSAGAYGNTIYFGEGSWLTVV.

CDR3 DNA: TGCGCCAGCAGGGGGACAGGGGGAGGCTACACCTTC. Amino acids: CASRGTGGGYTF. V usage is TRBV5-1 and J usage is TRBJ1-2; 11 positions agree with TRBD1. Trimming took 5 bases from V and 8 from J; bases not matched to a gene: 2. Germline CDR1 and CDR2: SGHRS and YFSETQ. This CDR3 comprises 12 residues.

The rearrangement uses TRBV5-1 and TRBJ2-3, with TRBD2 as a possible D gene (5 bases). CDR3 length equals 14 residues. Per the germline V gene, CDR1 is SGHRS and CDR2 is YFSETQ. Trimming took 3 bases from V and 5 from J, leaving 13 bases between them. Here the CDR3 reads CASSSDSRVDTQYF. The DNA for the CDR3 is TGCGCCAGCAGCTCGGACTCCCGGGTAGATACGCAGTATTTT.

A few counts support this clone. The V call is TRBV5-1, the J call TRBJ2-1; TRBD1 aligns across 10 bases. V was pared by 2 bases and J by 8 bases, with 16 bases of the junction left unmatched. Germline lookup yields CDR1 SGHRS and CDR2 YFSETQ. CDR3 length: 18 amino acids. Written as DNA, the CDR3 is TGCGCCAGCAGCTTAAACCTTCCCGGGACAGGGGCCGAGGATGAGCAGTTCTTC. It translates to CASSLNLPGTGAEDEQFF.

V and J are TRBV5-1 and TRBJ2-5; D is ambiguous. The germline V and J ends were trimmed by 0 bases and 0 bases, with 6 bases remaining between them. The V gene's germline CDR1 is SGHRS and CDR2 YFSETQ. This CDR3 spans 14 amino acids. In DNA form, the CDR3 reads TGCGCCAGCAGCTTGGGGTTAGACCAAGAGACCCAGTACTTC. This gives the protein CASSLGLDQETQYF. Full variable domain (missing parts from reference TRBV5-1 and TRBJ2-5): KAGVTQTPRYLIKTRGQQVTLSCSPISGHRSVSWYQQTPGQGLQFLFEYFSETQRNKGNFPGRFSGRQFSNSRSEMNVSTLELGDSALYLCASSLGLDQETQYFGPGTRLLVL.

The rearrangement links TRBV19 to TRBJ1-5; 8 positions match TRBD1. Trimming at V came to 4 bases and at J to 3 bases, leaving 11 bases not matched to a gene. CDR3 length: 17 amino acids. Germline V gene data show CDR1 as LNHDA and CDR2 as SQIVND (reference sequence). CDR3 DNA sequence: TGTGCCAGTAGTAGGACCCGGGGACAGGTAAACAATCAGCCCCAGCATTTT. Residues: CASSRTRGQVNNQPQHF.

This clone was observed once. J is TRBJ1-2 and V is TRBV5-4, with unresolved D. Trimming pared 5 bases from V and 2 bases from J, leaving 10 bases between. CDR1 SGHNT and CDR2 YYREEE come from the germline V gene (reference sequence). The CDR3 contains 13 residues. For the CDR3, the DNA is TGTGCCAGCAGTGAACAGAACAACTATGGCTACACCTTC. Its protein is CASSEQNNYGYTF. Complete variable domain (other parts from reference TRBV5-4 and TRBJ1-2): ETGVTQSPTHLIKTRGQQVTLRCSSQSGHNTVSWYQQALGQGPQFIFQYYREEENGRGNFPPRFSGLQFPNYSSELNVNALELDDSALYLCASSEQNNYGYTFGSGTRLTVV.

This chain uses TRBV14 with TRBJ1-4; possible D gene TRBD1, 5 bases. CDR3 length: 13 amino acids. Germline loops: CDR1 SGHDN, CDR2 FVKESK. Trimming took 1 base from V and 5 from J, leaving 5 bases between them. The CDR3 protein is CASSQGGNEKLFF. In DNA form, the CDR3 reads TGTGCCAGCAGCCAAGGGGGCAATGAAAAACTGTTTTTT.

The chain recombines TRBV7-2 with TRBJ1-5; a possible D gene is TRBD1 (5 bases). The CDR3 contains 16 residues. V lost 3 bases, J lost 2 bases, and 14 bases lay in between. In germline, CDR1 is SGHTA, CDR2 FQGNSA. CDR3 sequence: CASSLGGGLGNQPQHF. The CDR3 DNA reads TGTGCCAGCAGCTTGGGGGGGGGTTTGGGCAATCAGCCCCAGCATTTT.

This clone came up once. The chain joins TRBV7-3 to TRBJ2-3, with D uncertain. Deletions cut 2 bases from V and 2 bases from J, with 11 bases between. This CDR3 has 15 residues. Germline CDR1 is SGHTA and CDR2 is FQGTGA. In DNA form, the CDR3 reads TGTGCCAGCAGCTTAGAGCGCCCACCCACAGATACGCAGTATTTT. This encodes CASSLERPPTDTQYF.

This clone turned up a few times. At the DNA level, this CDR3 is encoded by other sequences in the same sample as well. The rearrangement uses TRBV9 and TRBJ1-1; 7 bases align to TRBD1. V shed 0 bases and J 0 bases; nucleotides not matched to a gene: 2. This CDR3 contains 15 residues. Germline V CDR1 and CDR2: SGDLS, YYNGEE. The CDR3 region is CASSVGGQLNTEAFF. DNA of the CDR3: TGTGCCAGCAGCGTAGGGGGACAGTTGAACACTGAAGCTTTCTTT.

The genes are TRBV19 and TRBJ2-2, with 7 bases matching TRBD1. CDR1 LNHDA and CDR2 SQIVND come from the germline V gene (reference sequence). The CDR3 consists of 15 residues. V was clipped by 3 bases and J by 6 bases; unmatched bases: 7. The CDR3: CASSMGQGVPGELFF. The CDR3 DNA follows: TGTGCCAGTAGTATGGGTCAGGGGGTCCCCGGGGAGCTGTTTTTT.

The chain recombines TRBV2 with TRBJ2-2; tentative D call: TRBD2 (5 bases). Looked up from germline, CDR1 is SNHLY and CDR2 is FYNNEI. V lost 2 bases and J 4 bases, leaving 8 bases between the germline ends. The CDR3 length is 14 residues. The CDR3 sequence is CASSELGSTGELFF. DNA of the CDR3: TGTGCCAGCAGTGAACTAGGGAGCACCGGGGAGCTGTTTTTT.